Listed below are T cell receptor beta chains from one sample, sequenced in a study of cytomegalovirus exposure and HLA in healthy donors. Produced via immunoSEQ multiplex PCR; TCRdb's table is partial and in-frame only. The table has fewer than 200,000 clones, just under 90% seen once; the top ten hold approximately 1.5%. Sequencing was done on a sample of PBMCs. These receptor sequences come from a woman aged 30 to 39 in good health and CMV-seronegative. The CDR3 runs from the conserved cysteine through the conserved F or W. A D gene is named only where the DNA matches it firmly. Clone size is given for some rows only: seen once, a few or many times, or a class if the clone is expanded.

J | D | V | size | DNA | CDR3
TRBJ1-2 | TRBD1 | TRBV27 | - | TGTGCCAGCAGTCCGAGACAGGGTGCTGGCTACACCTTC | CASSPRQGAGYTF
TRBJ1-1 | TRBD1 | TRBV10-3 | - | TGTGCCACGTTGGACAGGGGCAACACTGAAGCTTTCTTT | CATLDRGNTEAFF
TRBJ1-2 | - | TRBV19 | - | TGTGCCAGTACCCCCAGACAGATAAACTATGGCTACACCTTC | CASTPRQINYGYTF
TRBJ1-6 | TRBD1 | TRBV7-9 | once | TGTGCCAGCAGGCCTGGGGACAGGGGCTCCTATAATTCACCCCTCCACTTT | CASRPGDRGSYNSPLHF
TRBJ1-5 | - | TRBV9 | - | TGTGCCAGCAGCGCATGGGGAGCTGAGAATCAGCCCCAGCATTTT | CASSAWGAENQPQHF
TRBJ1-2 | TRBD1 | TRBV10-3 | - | TGTGCCATCGGGGACAGCGCCTTCTATGGCTACACCTTC | CAIGDSAFYGYTF
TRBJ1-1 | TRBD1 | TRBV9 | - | TGTGCCAGCAGCGTAGTTCAGGGGGGAACTGAAGCTTTCTTT | CASSVVQGGTEAFF
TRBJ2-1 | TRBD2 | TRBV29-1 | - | TGCAGCGTAACGGGACTAGCGGGGGCCGTTACTTACAATGAGCAGTTCTTC | CSVTGLAGAVTYNEQFF
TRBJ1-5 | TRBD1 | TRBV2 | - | TGTGCCAGCGGACAGGATAGCAATCAGCCCCAGCATTTT | CASGQDSNQPQHF
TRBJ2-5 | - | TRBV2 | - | TGTGCCAGCAGTCCGACAGAGAGGGAGACCCAGTACTTC | CASSPTERETQYF
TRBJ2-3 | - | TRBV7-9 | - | TGTGCCAGCAGCTTGGGGGCAGGAGAGTACTATTTT | CASSLGAGEYYF
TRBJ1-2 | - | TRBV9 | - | TGTGCCAGCAGCCCCTCAAATGGCGGAACCTATGGCTACACCTTC | CASSPSNGGTYGYTF
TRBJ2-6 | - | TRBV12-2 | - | TGTGCAAGTCGTTGGACAGGAGAGTCTGGGGCCAACGTCCTGACTTTC | CASRWTGESGANVLTF
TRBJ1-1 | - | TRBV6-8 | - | TGTGCCAGCAGTTACTCGAGTGGGAGTTTTATGAACACTGAAGCTTTCTTT | CASSYSSGSFMNTEAFF
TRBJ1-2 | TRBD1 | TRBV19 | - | TGTGCCAGTAGGCGGGACAGGGGTAACTATGGCTACACCTTC | CASRRDRGNYGYTF
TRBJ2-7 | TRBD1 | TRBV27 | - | TGTGCCAGCAGAGAAGGACAGGAAGTAACCTACGAGCAGTACTTC | CASREGQEVTYEQYF
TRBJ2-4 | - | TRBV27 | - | TGTGCCAGCACCCCTTCACGAGGCTTTGGAAACATTCAGTACTTC | CASTPSRGFGNIQYF
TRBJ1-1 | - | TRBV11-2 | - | TGTGCCAGCAGCTTAGTACGTTGGCGGGACACTGAAGCTTTCTTT | CASSLVRWRDTEAFF
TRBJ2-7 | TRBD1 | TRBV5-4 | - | TGTGCCAGCAGCCTCACGGGACAGGGAGGCTCCTACGAGCAGTACTTC | CASSLTGQGGSYEQYF
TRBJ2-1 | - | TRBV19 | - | TGTGCCAGTAGTAGAGGGGGATCCTACAATGAGCAGTTCTTC | CASSRGGSYNEQFF
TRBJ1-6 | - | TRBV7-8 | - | TGTGCCAGCAGCTCATCGACAGGTTATAATTCACCCCTCCACTTT | CASSSSTGYNSPLHF
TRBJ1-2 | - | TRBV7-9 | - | TGTGCCAGCAGCCCGAGGGGGAACTATGGCTACACCTTC | CASSPRGNYGYTF
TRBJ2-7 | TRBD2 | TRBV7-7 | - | TGTGCTAGCAGCTTGGGGAGGGGTAACAACGAGCAGTACTTC | CASSLGRGNNEQYF
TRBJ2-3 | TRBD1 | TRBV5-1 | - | TGCGCCAGCAGCTGGGGGGACAGGGGTGGTTCCGATACGCAGTATTTT | CASSWGDRGGSDTQYF
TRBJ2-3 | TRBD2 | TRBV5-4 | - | TGTGCCAGCAGCTTGTGGACTAGCGGGGGGATCGGTACGCAGTATTTT | CASSLWTSGGIGTQYF
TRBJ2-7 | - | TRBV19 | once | TGTGCCAGTAGTTTACCTGGAGGCTCCTACGAGCAGTACTTC | CASSLPGGSYEQYF
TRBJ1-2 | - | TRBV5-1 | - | TGCGCCAGCAGCGAAACCGGGACTCTAGATGGCTACACCTTC | CASSETGTLDGYTF
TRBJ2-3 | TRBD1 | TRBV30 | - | TGTGCCTGGAAGATGGACAGGGTGGATACGCAGTATTTT | CAWKMDRVDTQYF